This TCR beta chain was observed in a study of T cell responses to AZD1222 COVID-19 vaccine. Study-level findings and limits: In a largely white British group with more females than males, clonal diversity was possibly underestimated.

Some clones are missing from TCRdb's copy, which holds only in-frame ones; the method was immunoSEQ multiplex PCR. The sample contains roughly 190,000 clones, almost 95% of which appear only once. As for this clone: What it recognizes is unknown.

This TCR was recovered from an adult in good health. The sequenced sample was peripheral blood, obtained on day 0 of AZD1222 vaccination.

The CDR3 DNA sequence: TGTGCCAGCACCCCACGGGAAAACTATGGCTACACCTTC. Protein product: CASTPRENYGYTF. V and J are TRBV6-5 and TRBJ1-2; D is uncertain. The CDR3 is 13 amino acids. Germline V gene data show CDR1 as MNHEY and CDR2 as SVGAGI. V was shortened by 7 bases and J by 2 bases, with 11 bases between the two germline ends.